This section outlines one T cell receptor (beta chain) sequence together with its context. Antigen: not known. Germline V lookup: CDR1 SGHVS, CDR2 FNYEAQ. The CDR3 totals 13 residues. Trimming stripped 4 bases from V and 3 bases from J, with 9 bases between. The repertoire was sequenced with immunoSEQ multiplex PCR; TCRdb's copy has only in-frame clones and lacks some. The data show around 2,000,000 clones, about 94% seen once. The sample belongs to a study of shared clonotypes between healthy human individuals. Naive CD8 cells lacked CD45RO and underwent positive selection for CCR7, leaving out terminally differentiated effector memory CD45RA+ cells. General observations from the study: Even with large depth, rarefaction showed that sorted-subset sequencing was incomplete. Having only a few donors restricted how much genetic and exposure-history diversity was captured.

The specimen sequenced was naive CD8+ T cells sorted from blood. The V call is TRBV7-6, the J call TRBJ1-1; weak D call: TRBD1 (5 bases). The sequence was collected from a young man in good health. The CDR3 protein is CASSSGTYTEAFF. CDR3 DNA sequence: TGTGCCAGCAGCTCAGGGACCTACACTGAAGCTTTCTTT. The variable domain in full, completed from reference TRBV7-6 and TRBJ1-1, reads GAGVSQSPRYKVTKRGQDVALRCDPISGHVSLYWYRQALGQGPEFLTYFNYEAQQDKSGLPNDRFSAERPEGSISTLTIQRTEQRDSAMYRCASSSGTYTEAFFGQGTRLTVV.